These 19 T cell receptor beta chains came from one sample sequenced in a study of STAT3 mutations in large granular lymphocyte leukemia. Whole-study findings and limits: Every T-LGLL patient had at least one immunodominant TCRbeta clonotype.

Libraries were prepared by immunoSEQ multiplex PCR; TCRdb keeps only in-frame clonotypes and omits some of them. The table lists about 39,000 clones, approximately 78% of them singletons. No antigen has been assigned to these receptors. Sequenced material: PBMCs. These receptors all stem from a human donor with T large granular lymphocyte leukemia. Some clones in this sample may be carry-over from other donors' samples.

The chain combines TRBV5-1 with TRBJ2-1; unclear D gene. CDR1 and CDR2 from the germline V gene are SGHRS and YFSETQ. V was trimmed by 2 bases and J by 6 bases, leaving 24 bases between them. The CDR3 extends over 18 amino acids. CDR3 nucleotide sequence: TGCGCCAGCAGCTTCTCAGTGGGCAACACCCCACCTCCCAATGAGCAGTTCTTC. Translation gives CASSFSVGNTPPPNEQFF.

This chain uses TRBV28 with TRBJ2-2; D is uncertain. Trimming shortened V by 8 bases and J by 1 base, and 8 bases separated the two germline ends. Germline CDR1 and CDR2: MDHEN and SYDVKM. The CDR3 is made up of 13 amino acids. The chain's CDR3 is CASVAGNTGELFF. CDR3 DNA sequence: TGTGCCAGCGTCGCAGGGAACACCGGGGAGCTGTTTTTT.

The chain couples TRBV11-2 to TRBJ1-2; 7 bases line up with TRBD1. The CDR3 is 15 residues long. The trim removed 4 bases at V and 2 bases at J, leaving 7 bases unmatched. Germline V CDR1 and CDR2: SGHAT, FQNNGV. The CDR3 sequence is CASSSYRGGNYGYTF. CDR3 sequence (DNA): TGTGCCAGCAGCTCCTACAGGGGCGGGAACTATGGCTACACCTTC.

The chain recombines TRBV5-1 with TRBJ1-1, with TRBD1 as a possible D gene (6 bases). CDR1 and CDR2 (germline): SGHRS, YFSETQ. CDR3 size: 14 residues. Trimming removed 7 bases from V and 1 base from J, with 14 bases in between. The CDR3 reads CASYLEGGNTEAFF. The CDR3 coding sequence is TGCGCCAGCTATCTGGAGGGGGGGAACACTGAAGCTTTCTTT.

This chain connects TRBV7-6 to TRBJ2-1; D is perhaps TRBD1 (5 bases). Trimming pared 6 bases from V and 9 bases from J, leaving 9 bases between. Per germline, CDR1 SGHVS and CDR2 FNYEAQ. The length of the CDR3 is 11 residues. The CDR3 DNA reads TGTGCCAGCAGATTGCAGGGTGAGCAGTTCTTC. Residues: CASRLQGEQFF.

The CDR3 protein is CASSPIVYNEQFF. The CDR3 DNA is TGCGCCAGCAGTCCCATAGTTTACAATGAGCAGTTCTTC. V usage is TRBV5-1 and J usage is TRBJ2-1; D gene unclear. The CDR3 consists of 13 residues. Trimming shortened V by 5 bases and J by 4 bases, and 10 bases separated the two germline ends. Germline CDR1 is SGHRS and CDR2 is YFSETQ.

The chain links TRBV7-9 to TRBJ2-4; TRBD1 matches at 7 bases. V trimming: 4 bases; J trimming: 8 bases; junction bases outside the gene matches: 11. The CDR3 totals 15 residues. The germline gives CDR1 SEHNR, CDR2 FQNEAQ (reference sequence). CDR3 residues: CASSSQSGTVDIQYF. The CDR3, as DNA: TGTGCCAGCAGCTCCCAGTCCGGGACAGTAGACATTCAGTACTTC. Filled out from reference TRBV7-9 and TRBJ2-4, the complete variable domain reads DTGVSQNPRHKITKRGQNVTFRCDPISEHNRLYWYRQTLGQGPEFLTYFQNEAQLEKSRLLSDRFSAERPKGSFSTLEIQRTEQGDSAMYLCASSSQSGTVDIQYFGAGTRLSVL.

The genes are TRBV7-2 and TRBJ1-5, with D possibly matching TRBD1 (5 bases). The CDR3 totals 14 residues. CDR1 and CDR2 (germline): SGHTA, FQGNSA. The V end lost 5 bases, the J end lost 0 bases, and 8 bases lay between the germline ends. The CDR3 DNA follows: TGTGCCAGCAGCCCGCAGGGTAGCAATCAGCCCCAGCATTTT. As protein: CASSPQGSNQPQHF.

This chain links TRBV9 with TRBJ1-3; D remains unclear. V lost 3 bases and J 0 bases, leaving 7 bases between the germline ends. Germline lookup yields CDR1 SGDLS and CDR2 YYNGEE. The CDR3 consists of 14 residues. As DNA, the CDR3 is TGTGCCAGCAGCGCCAGCCGCTCTGGAAACACCATATATTTT. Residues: CASSASRSGNTIYF.

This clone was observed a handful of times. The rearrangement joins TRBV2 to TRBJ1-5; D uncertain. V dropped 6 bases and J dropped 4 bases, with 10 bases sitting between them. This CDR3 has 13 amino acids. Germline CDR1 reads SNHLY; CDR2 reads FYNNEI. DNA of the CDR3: TGTGCCAGCAGCGCCTTTGAAAATCAGCCCCAGCATTTT. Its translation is CASSAFENQPQHF.

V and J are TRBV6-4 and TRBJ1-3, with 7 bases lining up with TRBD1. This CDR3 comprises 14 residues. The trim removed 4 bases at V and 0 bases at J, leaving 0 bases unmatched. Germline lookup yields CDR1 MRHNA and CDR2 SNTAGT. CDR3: CASSGDSSGNTIYF. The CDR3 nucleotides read TGTGCCAGCAGTGGGGACAGCTCTGGAAACACCATATATTTT.

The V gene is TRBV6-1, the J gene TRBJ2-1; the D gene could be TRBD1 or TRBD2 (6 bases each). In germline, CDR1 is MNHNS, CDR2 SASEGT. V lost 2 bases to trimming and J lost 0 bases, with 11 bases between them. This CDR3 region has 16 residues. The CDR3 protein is CASSERRGSSYNEQFF. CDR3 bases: TGTGCCAGCAGTGAAAGGAGGGGGAGCTCCTACAATGAGCAGTTCTTC.

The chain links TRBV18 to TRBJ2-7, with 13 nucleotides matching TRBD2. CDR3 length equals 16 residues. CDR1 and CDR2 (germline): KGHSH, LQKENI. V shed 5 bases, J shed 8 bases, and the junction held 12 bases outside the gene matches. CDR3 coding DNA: TGTGCCAGCTCAACGGGACTAGCGGGGCCCCCTGGGAAGCAGTACTTC. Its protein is CASSTGLAGPPGKQYF.

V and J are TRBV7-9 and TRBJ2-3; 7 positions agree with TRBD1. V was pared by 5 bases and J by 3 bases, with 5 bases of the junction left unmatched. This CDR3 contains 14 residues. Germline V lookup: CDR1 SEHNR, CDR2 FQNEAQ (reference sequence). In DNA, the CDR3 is TGTGCCAGCAGCCGGGACAGAGAAACAGATACGCAGTATTTT. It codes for CASSRDRETDTQYF.

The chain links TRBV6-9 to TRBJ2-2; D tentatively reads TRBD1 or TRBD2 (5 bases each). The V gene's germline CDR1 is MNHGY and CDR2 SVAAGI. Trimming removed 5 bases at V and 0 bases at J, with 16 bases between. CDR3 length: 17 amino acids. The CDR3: CASSPDQGVANTGELFF. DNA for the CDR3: TGTGCCAGCAGTCCAGACCAGGGAGTGGCGAACACCGGGGAGCTGTTTTTT.

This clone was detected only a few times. The CDR3: CSVLEQANQPQHF. The CDR3 bases are TGCAGCGTTCTGGAACAGGCGAATCAGCCCCAGCATTTT. V and J are TRBV29-1 and TRBJ1-5, with TRBD1 as a possible D gene (5 bases). Trimming took off 5 bases at V and 4 bases at J, with 12 bases between the two ends. This CDR3 is 13 amino acids long. Germline values: CDR1 SQVTM, CDR2 ANQGSEA.

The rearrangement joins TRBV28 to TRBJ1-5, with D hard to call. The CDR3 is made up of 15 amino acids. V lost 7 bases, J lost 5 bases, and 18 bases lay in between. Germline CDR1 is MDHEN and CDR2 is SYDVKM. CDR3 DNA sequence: TGTGCCAGCACCCCTATCAATTCGTACGATCAGCCCCAGCATTTT. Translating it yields CASTPINSYDQPQHF.

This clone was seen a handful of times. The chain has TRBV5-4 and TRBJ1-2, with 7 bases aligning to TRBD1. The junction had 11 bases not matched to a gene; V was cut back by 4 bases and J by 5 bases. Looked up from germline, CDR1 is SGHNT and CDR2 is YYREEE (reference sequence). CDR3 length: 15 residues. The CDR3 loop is CASSDGTASGYGYTF. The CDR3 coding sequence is TGTGCCAGCAGCGACGGGACAGCCAGTGGGTATGGCTACACCTTC.

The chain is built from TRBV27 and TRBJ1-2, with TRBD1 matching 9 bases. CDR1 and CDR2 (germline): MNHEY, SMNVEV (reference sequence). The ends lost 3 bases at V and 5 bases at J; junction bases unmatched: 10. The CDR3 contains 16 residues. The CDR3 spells CASSFAGTGRIYGYTF. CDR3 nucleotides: TGTGCCAGCAGTTTCGCTGGGACAGGGAGGATTTATGGCTACACCTTC.